Shown below are 26 T cell receptor beta chains from a single sample sequenced in a study of cytomegalovirus exposure and HLA in healthy donors. 60 Vbeta and 13 Jbeta primers were used in PCR. Generated by immunoSEQ multiplex PCR, the TCRdb table keeps only in-frame clones and is missing some. The data hold approximately 97,000 clones, with around 60% observed a single time. Sequencing was performed on PBMCs. The source is a human donor in good health.

V is TRBV7-9 and J is TRBJ2-7; 7 bases fit TRBD2. The CDR3 covers 16 residues. V lost 5 bases to trimming and J lost 0 bases; unmatched junction nucleotides: 10. Germline V gene sequence: CDR1 SEHNR, CDR2 FQNEAQ (reference sequence). For the CDR3, the DNA is TGTGCCAGCAGCCCCGTACTAGCGAGTAGCTCCTACGAGCAGTACTTC. Its translation is CASSPVLASSSYEQYF.

This clone was picked up one time. CDR3 nucleotide sequence: TGTGCCTGGAGTGAAACAGGGAACTATGGCTACACCTTC. This codes for CAWSETGNYGYTF. The genes are TRBV30 and TRBJ1-2; TRBD1 might be the D (6 bases). From germline, CDR1 is GTSNPN and CDR2 SVGIG (reference sequence). Deletions cut 1 base from V and 2 bases from J, with 8 bases between. The CDR3 sequence is 13 residues long.

The J gene is TRBJ1-1, the V gene TRBV19; D might be TRBD1 (6 bases). V was trimmed by 5 bases and J by 7 bases, leaving 11 bases between them. CDR3 length: 12 amino acids. Germline V gene data show CDR1 as LNHDA and CDR2 as SQIVND (reference sequence). The CDR3 reads CASSAGGSEAFF. DNA of the CDR3: TGTGCCAGTAGTGCGGGGGGCAGTGAAGCTTTCTTT.

The rearrangement joins TRBV10-3 to TRBJ1-1; no clear D. Germline assignment: CDR1 ENHRY and CDR2 SYGVKD. This CDR3 spans 13 amino acids. The V gene lost 6 bases and the J gene lost 1 base, with 9 bases spanning the gap. CDR3 DNA sequence: TGTGCCATCAGACCCGGTAGGAACACTGAAGCTTTCTTT. Its protein is CAIRPGRNTEAFF.

This rearrangement joins TRBV25-1 to TRBJ1-1; D may be TRBD1 (6 bases). The germline gives CDR1 MGHDK, CDR2 SYGVNS. With 5 bases removed from V and 2 bases from J, the gap between germline ends came to 12 bases. This CDR3 is 14 amino acids long. The CDR3 is CASSIRGGNTEAFF. In DNA, the CDR3 is TGTGCCAGCAGTATCAGGGGCGGAAACACTGAAGCTTTCTTT.

This clone was detected only a few times. The chain is built from TRBV6-1 and TRBJ1-3; 9 nucleotides agree with TRBD1. The length of the CDR3 is 14 residues. Per germline, CDR1 MNHNS and CDR2 SASEGT. After removal of 3 bases from V and 8 bases from J, the junction contained 5 bases not matched to a gene. The CDR3 DNA reads TGTGCCAGCAGTGACACAGGGGGCGCATACACCATATATTTT. This gives the protein CASSDTGGAYTIYF.

The chain combines TRBV7-8 with TRBJ1-2, with D hard to call. Trimming removed 1 base from V and 4 bases from J, with 4 bases in between. Per the germline V gene, CDR1 is SGHVS and CDR2 is FQNEAQ. CDR3 length: 12 residues. The CDR3 nucleotides are TGTGCCAGCAGCTTAGGAGGCTATGGCTACACCTTC. This encodes CASSLGGYGYTF.

This clone appeared a few times. The chain couples TRBV18 to TRBJ2-7; possibly TRBD1 for D (6 bases). This CDR3 region has 13 residues. From germline, CDR1 is KGHSH and CDR2 LQKENI. V was shortened by 4 bases and J by 1 base, with 8 bases between the two germline ends. The CDR3: CASSQQGSYEQYF. The CDR3 nucleotides read TGTGCCAGCTCACAACAGGGTTCCTACGAGCAGTACTTC.

This clone has more than one count but fewer than ten. The genes are TRBV27 and TRBJ2-1, with TRBD1 matching over 8 bases. Trimming removed 1 base from V and 1 base from J; junction bases left unmatched: 9. Germline V gene sequence: CDR1 MNHEY, CDR2 SMNVEV (reference sequence). CDR3 length equals 18 residues. DNA of the CDR3: TGTGCCAGCAGTTTATACTCTCAGGGGGCAGGGTCCTACAATGAGCAGTTCTTC. It yields the protein CASSLYSQGAGSYNEQFF.

This chain uses TRBV7-9 with TRBJ2-2; D possibly corresponds to TRBD2 (5 bases). CDR3 size: 16 residues. Germline V gene lookup returns CDR1 SEHNR and CDR2 FQNEAQ (reference sequence). The V and J ends lost 1 base and 4 bases respectively, with 13 bases between them. The DNA of the CDR3 is TGTGCCAGCAGCTTAGTCGGTACTAGTCCCACCGGGGAGCTGTTTTTT. Translated: CASSLVGTSPTGELFF.

The chain is built from TRBV4-2 and TRBJ1-1, with 9 bases identical to TRBD1. V lost 4 bases to trimming and J lost 3 bases; unmatched junction nucleotides: 9. The CDR3 consists of 16 residues. Germline CDR1 reads LGHNA; CDR2 reads YNFKEQ. Here the CDR3 reads CASSPGQGEGDTEAFF. CDR3 nucleotides: TGTGCCAGCAGCCCGGGACAGGGTGAGGGGGACACTGAAGCTTTCTTT.

V usage is TRBV27 and J usage is TRBJ1-5, with D perhaps TRBD1 (6 bases). The germline V and J ends were trimmed by 6 bases and 0 bases, with 12 bases remaining between them. Germline CDR1 reads MNHEY; CDR2 reads SMNVEV (reference sequence). The CDR3 consists of 15 residues. The CDR3 sequence: CASRSGTHSNQPQHF. The CDR3 DNA reads TGTGCCAGCAGATCCGGGACACATAGCAATCAGCCCCAGCATTTT.

This clone showed up just a few times. For the CDR3, the DNA is TGTGCCAGCAGCTTGAATGCGGGAGCTCAAGAGACCCAGTACTTC. Translated, it gives CASSLNAGAQETQYF. The V gene is TRBV5-4, the J gene TRBJ2-5; 7 nucleotides agree with TRBD2. V shed 1 base and J 2 bases; nucleotides not matched to a gene: 5. There are 15 residues in the CDR3. The V gene's germline CDR1 is SGHNT and CDR2 YYREEE (reference sequence).

This clone was seen a handful of times. The chain employs TRBV7-9 and TRBJ2-7; D unclear. V lost 1 base, J lost 6 bases, and 10 bases lay in between. The CDR3 consists of 13 residues. Germline assignment: CDR1 SEHNR and CDR2 FQNEAQ (reference sequence). The CDR3 DNA sequence: TGTGCCAGCAGCTTAGTTGGCCTAGGCGAGCAGTACTTC. Its translation is CASSLVGLGEQYF.

The chain joins TRBV5-1 to TRBJ2-2, with 9 positions matching TRBD2. The CDR3 length is 16 residues. From germline, CDR1 is SGHRS and CDR2 YFSETQ. V was clipped by 1 base and J by 4 bases; unmatched bases: 5. CDR3 coding DNA: TGCGCCAGCAGCTTGTTGCTAGCGGGAACCACCGGGGAGCTGTTTTTT. Amino acid sequence: CASSLLLAGTTGELFF.

The CDR3 is CASSIRRGSLDTQYF. The CDR3 nucleotides are TGTGCCAGTAGTATCCGGAGGGGTTCTTTGGATACGCAGTATTTT. The chain recombines TRBV19 with TRBJ2-3; tentatively, D is TRBD2 (6 bases). Trimming cost V 3 bases and J 6 bases, with 16 bases left between them. The CDR3 extends over 15 amino acids. In germline, CDR1 is LNHDA, CDR2 SQIVND (reference sequence).

This rearrangement joins TRBV7-2 to TRBJ2-2; 7 nucleotides align to TRBD2. The CDR3 contains 17 residues. Germline CDR1 is SGHTA and CDR2 is FQGNSA. V was pared by 3 bases and J by 7 bases, with 14 bases of the junction left unmatched. CDR3 loop: CASSFSRRGRTGGELFF. DNA of the CDR3: TGTGCCAGCAGCTTTAGTCGGCGCGGGAGAACGGGCGGGGAGCTGTTTTTT.

The chain joins TRBV19 to TRBJ2-1, with 11 bases that match TRBD2. The germline V gene has CDR1 LNHDA and CDR2 SQIVND (reference sequence). The CDR3 contains 16 residues. The DNA for the CDR3 is TGTGCATCGCAGATTGGGAGGCTAGCGGGGGGAGGAGAGCAGTTCTTC. Residues: CASQIGRLAGGGEQFF.

In the case of this clone: At one end, the junction sequence differs from germline, possibly due to a read error. As DNA, the CDR3 is TGTGCCAGCAGCTTAGGAGGGACACGTTCCTTT. Translation: CASSLGGTRSF. The genes are TRBV11-2 and TRBJ1-1, with D possibly matching TRBD1 (6 bases). The CDR3 is 11 residues long. Germline assignment: CDR1 SGHAT and CDR2 FQNNGV.

V and J are TRBV28 and TRBJ2-7; TRBD2 aligns across 12 bases. In germline, CDR1 is MDHEN, CDR2 SYDVKM. V was clipped by 5 bases and J by 4 bases; unmatched bases: 6. The CDR3 is 15 amino acids. The CDR3 region is CASSPSLAGGYEQYF. CDR3 nucleotide sequence: TGTGCCAGCAGTCCCTCACTAGCGGGAGGTTACGAGCAGTACTTC. The whole variable domain, filled in from reference TRBV28 and TRBJ2-7, reads DVKVTQSSRYLVKRTGEKVFLECVQDMDHENMFWYRQDPGLGLRLIYFSYDVKMKEKGDIPEGYSVSREKKERFSLILESASTNQTSMYLCASSPSLAGGYEQYFGPGTRLTVT.

The rearrangement joins TRBV29-1 to TRBJ2-3; 11 bases fit TRBD2. Germline CDR1 reads SQVTM; CDR2 reads ANQGSEA. J was trimmed by 6 bases and V by 4 bases; bases with no gene match: 12. The CDR3 runs 16 residues. CDR3 in amino acids: CSVGGGTSGSSDTQYF. CDR3 DNA sequence: TGCAGCGTTGGTGGTGGGACTAGCGGCTCCTCGGATACGCAGTATTTT.

The chain employs TRBV11-2 and TRBJ2-7; 14 nucleotides agree with TRBD2. Germline CDR1 SGHAT, CDR2 FQNNGV. The V gene end was trimmed by 3 bases and the J gene end by 4 bases; junction bases not matched to a gene: 14. CDR3 size: 19 residues. CDR3 in amino acids: CASSFEGTSGSYSAYEQYF. The CDR3 DNA reads TGTGCCAGCAGCTTTGAGGGGACTAGCGGGAGCTATAGTGCGTACGAGCAGTACTTC.

The rearrangement links TRBV28 to TRBJ2-1, with 7 bases aligning to TRBD2. J was trimmed by 4 bases and V by 5 bases; bases with no gene match: 11. The CDR3 covers 16 residues. Germline V gives CDR1 MDHEN, CDR2 SYDVKM. The DNA for the CDR3 is TGTGCCAGCAGTCACGATCCGGGGGAGGGGTACAATGAGCAGTTCTTC. This translates into CASSHDPGEGYNEQFF. Looking up the rest from reference TRBV28 and TRBJ2-1 gives the full variable domain: DVKVTQSSRYLVKRTGEKVFLECVQDMDHENMFWYRQDPGLGLRLIYFSYDVKMKEKGDIPEGYSVSREKKERFSLILESASTNQTSMYLCASSHDPGEGYNEQFFGPGTRLTVL.

The rearrangement links TRBV27 to TRBJ2-2; the match to TRBD2 covers 7 bases. J lost 5 bases, V lost 5 bases, and 8 bases had no gene match. The CDR3 spans 15 residues. Per the germline V gene, CDR1 is MNHEY and CDR2 is SMNVEV (reference sequence). This CDR3 reads CASSAWTSFTGELFF. The CDR3 DNA reads TGTGCCAGCAGTGCCTGGACTAGTTTTACCGGGGAGCTGTTTTTT.

In its sample, this clone was seen once. The gene calls are TRBV6-5 and TRBJ2-1, with D possibly being TRBD2 (6 bases). CDR1 and CDR2 from the germline V gene are MNHEY and SVGAGI. The CDR3 consists of 14 residues. Trimming took off 4 bases at V and 0 bases at J, with 7 bases between the two ends. This CDR3 reads CASSLTSSYNEQFF. The CDR3 DNA reads as TGTGCCAGCAGTTTGACTAGCTCCTACAATGAGCAGTTCTTC.

The chain uses TRBV2 and TRBJ1-5; perhaps TRBD1 as D (6 bases). The CDR3 is 14 amino acids. V lost 6 bases and J lost 2, with 11 bases in between. CDR1 and CDR2 from the germline V gene are SNHLY and FYNNEI. As DNA, the CDR3 is TGTGCCAGCAGCCCACAGGGTGGCAATCAGCCCCAGCATTTT. It codes for CASSPQGGNQPQHF.